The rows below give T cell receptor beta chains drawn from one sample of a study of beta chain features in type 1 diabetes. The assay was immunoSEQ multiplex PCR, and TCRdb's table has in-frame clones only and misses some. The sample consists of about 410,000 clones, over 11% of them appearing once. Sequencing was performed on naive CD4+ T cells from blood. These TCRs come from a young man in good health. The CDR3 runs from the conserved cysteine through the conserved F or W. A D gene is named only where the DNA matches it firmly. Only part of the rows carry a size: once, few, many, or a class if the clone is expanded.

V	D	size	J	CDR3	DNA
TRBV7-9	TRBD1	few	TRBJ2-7	CASSPQGADYEQYF	TGTGCCAGCAGCCCCCAGGGGGCGGACTACGAGCAGTACTTC
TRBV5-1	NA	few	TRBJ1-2	CASSPRTEYGYTF	TGCGCCAGCAGCCCTCGGACGGAGTATGGCTACACCTTC
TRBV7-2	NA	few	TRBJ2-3	CASSFKAPGTDTQYF	TGTGCCAGCAGCTTTAAGGCCCCGGGCACAGATACGCAGTATTTT
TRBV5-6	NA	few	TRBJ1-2	CASRVSNYGYTF	TGTGCCAGCCGAGTGAGTAACTATGGCTACACCTTC
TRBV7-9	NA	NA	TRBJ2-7	CASRDNIGYEQYF	TGTGCCAGCAGAGACAATATAGGATACGAGCAGTACTTC
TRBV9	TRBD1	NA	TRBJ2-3	CASSGQGNTQYF	TGTGCCAGCAGCGGACAGGGAAATACGCAGTATTTT
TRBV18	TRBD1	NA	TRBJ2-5	CASSLVYRTGSEETQYF	TGTGCCAGCTCATTGGTATACAGGACAGGGAGCGAAGAGACCCAGTACTTC
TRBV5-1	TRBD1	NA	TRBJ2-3	CASSQRTGTDTQYF	TGCGCCAGCAGCCAACGGACAGGAACAGATACGCAGTATTTT
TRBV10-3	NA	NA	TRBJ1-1	CAISESEGMGTEAFF	TGTGCCATCAGTGAGTCAGAGGGGATGGGCACTGAAGCTTTCTTT
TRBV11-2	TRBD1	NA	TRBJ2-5	CASSFLDRVIGKTQYF	TGTGCCAGCAGCTTCTTGGACAGGGTCATCGGAAAGACCCAGTACTTC
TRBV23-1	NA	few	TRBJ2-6	CAYQLGWVSGANVLTF	TGCGCCTACCAGTTGGGGTGGGTCTCTGGGGCCAACGTCCTGACTTTC
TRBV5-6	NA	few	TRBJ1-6	CASSSDQGNSPLHF	TGTGCCAGCAGCTCCGACCAGGGCAATTCACCCCTCCACTTT
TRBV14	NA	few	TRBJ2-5	CASSQIRRATYQETQYF	TGTGCCAGCAGCCAGATTAGAAGGGCCACGTACCAAGAGACCCAGTACTTC
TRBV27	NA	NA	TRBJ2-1	CASTRGARDAYNEQFF	TGTGCCTCGACCCGAGGCGCGCGGGACGCCTACAATGAGCAGTTCTTC
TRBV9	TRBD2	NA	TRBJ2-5	CASSPLLGGRQETQYF	TGTGCCAGCAGCCCATTACTGGGCGGGAGGCAAGAGACCCAGTACTTC
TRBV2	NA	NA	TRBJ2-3	CASSRGGPSTDTQYF	TGTGCCAGCAGTCGTGGGGGCCCGAGCACAGATACGCAGTATTTT